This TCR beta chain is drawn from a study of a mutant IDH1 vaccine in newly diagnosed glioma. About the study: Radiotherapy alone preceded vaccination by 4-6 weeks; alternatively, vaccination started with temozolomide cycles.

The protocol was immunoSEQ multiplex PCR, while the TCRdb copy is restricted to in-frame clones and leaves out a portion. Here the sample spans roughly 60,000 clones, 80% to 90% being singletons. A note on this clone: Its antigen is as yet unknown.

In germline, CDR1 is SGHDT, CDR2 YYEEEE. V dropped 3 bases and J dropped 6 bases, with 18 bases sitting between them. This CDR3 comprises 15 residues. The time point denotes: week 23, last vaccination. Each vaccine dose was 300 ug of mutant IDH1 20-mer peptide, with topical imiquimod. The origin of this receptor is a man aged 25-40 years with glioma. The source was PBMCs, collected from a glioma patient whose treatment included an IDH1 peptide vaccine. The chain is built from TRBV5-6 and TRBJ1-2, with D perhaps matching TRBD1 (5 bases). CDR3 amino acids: CASSSYGQTRNGYTF. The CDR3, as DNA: TGTGCCAGCAGCTCGTACGGACAAACTAGGAATGGCTACACCTTC.